This T cell receptor (beta chain) was retrieved from a study of beta chain features in type 1 diabetes. Trimming shortened V by 7 bases and J by 1 base, and 11 bases separated the two germline ends. The CDR3 runs 12 residues. Germline lookup yields CDR1 SQVTM and CDR2 ANQGSEA. Regarding this clone: What it binds is unknown.

Whole-study results and caveats: The question left open here concerned HLA type influencing TCRB rearrangement. In all four CD4+ subsets, TCRB CDR3 length was significantly, moderately reduced in type 1 diabetes. Lower insertion and higher deletion counts appeared at VDJ junctions in type 1 diabetes patients.

The study reverse transcribed the entire isolated RNA, so it sequenced expressed TCRB transcripts. It was found that naive, central memory and regulatory T cell samples averaged around 3.8 million reads. This table comes from immunoSEQ multiplex PCR, and its TCRdb copy is limited to in-frame clones, with some not included. The data contain around 250,000 clones, around 68% of them singletons. The V gene is TRBV29-1, the J gene TRBJ2-7, with D perhaps matching TRBD1 (5 bases). The sample comprised naive CD4+ T cells from blood. The sequence derives from a man aged 25 to 40 in good health. CDR3 amino acids: CSAQDTSYEQYF. CDR3 nucleotides: TGCAGCGCCCAGGACACTTCCTACGAGCAGTACTTC.